The 9 T cell receptor beta chains in this list originate from one sample, sequenced in a study of T-cell reconstitution after alpha-beta-depleted transplantation in children. Preparation of the TCRbeta library involved a method that used unique molecular identifiers. MiXCR, applied by TCRdb to the PCR reads, yields one record per CDR3 protein. Altogether 450,000 to 550,000 distinct CDR3 sequences are present, 10% to 12% being singletons, with the ten largest covering roughly 15%. The sample consisted of PBMCs, mostly from graft donor cells, taken 180 days after TCRalphabeta/CD19-depleted stem cell transplant. The receptor set was obtained from a female patient aged 2-15 years who had a stem cell transplant for aplastic anemia, so the T cells may come from the graft donor.

This clonotype was found many times. The V call is TRBV20-1, the J call TRBJ1-1; D possibly corresponds to TRBD1 (5 bases). Per germline, CDR1 DFQATT and CDR2 SNEGSKA (reference sequence). This CDR3 is built from 14 residues. V was clipped by 2 bases and J by 1 base, with 11 bases between them. CDR3 sequence reads: CSARPLGGNTEAFF. In DNA form, the CDR3 reads TGCAGTGCTAGACCCCTCGGGGGGAACACTGAAGCTTTCTTT.

This chain connects TRBV4-3 to TRBJ2-7; D remains ambiguous. Trimming took off 0 bases at V and 2 bases at J, with 8 bases between the two ends. The CDR3 length is 14 residues. From germline, CDR1 is LGHNA and CDR2 YSLEER. CDR3 DNA sequence: TGCGCCAGCAGCCAAGATTTCGCGACCTACGAGCAGTACTTC. Encoded protein: CASSQDFATYEQYF.

Here the CDR3 DNA reads TGTGCCAGCAGCGGACACGGTCAGCCCCAGCATTTT. This gives the protein CASSGHGQPQHF. The chain links TRBV6-2 or TRBV6-3 to TRBJ1-5, with D perhaps TRBD1 (5 bases). This CDR3 has 12 residues. From germline, CDR1 is MNHEY and CDR2 SVGEGT. With 6 bases removed from V and 6 bases from J, the gap between germline ends came to 9 bases.

The CDR3 DNA reads TGTGCCAGCAGCTTAGTCGTGGACTTCACTGAAGCTTTCTTT. Encoded protein: CASSLVVDFTEAFF. J is TRBJ1-1 and V is TRBV7-9; unclear D gene. In germline, CDR1 is SEHNR, CDR2 FQNEAQ (reference sequence). Trimming took off 1 base at V and 4 bases at J, with 10 bases between the two ends. CDR3 length: 14 amino acids.

This clonotype was seen only once. V gene TRBV7-9 combines with J gene TRBJ2-1, with a possible D match to TRBD1 (6 bases). Deletions cut 4 bases from V and 2 bases from J, with 12 bases between. Germline assignment: CDR1 SEHNR and CDR2 FQNEAQ (reference sequence). The CDR3 sequence is 15 residues long. The CDR3 DNA follows: TGTGCCAGCAGCTCAGGGGTCCAGACCTACAATGAGCAGTTCTTC. Translation: CASSSGVQTYNEQFF.

This clonotype was found a few times. The CDR3 reads CASSPLPGTLKTDTQYF. CDR3 sequence (DNA): TGTGCCAGCTCACCACTTCCCGGGACACTAAAAACAGATACGCAGTATTTT. The rearrangement joins TRBV18 to TRBJ2-3, with D possibly being TRBD1 (6 bases). Trimming removed 1 base at V and 3 bases at J, with 17 bases between. In germline, CDR1 is KGHSH, CDR2 LQKENI. This CDR3 region has 17 residues.

This clonotype occurred many times. V gene TRBV7-2 combines with J gene TRBJ2-5; 7 nucleotides agree with TRBD2. The CDR3 is 15 amino acids. The V gene end was trimmed by 1 base and the J gene end by 4 bases; junction bases not matched to a gene: 6. Germline V lookup: CDR1 SGHTA, CDR2 FQGNSA. CDR3 in DNA: TGTGCCAGCAGCTTAGTGGCGGGAGAAGGAGAGACCCAGTACTTC. Protein: CASSLVAGEGETQYF.

This clonotype has ten or more counts. V usage is TRBV29-1 and J usage is TRBJ2-7, with a weak D call TRBD1 (6 bases). Germline V CDR1 and CDR2: SQVTM, ANQGSEA. This CDR3 has 13 residues. The V gene lost 6 bases and the J gene lost 5 bases, with 17 bases spanning the gap. DNA for the CDR3: TGCAGCGTCCGGGGCAGGGGTATCCACGAGCAGTACTTC. It yields the protein CSVRGRGIHEQYF.

The CDR3 DNA follows: TGCGCCAGCAGCCAAGATTGGGGGGCCACGGATACGCAGTATTTT. Protein product: CASSQDWGATDTQYF. V and J are TRBV4-3 and TRBJ2-3, with D perhaps being TRBD1 or TRBD2 (6 bases each). The V and J ends lost 0 bases and 6 bases respectively, with 13 bases between them. CDR1 LGHNA and CDR2 YSLEER come from the germline V gene. This CDR3 contains 15 residues.